Sequencing of this T cell receptor beta chain was carried out in a study of T cell repertoires in cytomegalovirus infection. Turning to the study itself: Selection of CMV epitopes for the study included recently identified HLA-C-restricted and well-studied HLA-B-restricted ones.

Each CDR3 protein gets one entry after TCRdb re-called the reads with MiXCR. The sample has about 340,000 distinct CDR3 sequences; about 29% are singletons. Points on this clonotype: Its target is unknown.

Study results and limitations: HLA-C-restricted CMV-specific TCR beta clonotypes prevailed in the ex vivo response.

The V gene end was trimmed by 4 bases and the J gene end by 6 bases; junction bases not matched to a gene: 12. Germline V gives CDR1 MDHEN, CDR2 SYDVKM. This CDR3 spans 16 amino acids. The sequence was obtained from a human donor in good health (CMV status not recorded). Some clones in this sample may be carry-over from other donors' samples. This chain joins TRBV28 and TRBJ2-1; 7 bases match TRBD2. The sequencing used cultured PBMCs, collected from culture after CMV antigen stimulation. Here the CDR3 reads CASSSRAGLVGNEQFF. The CDR3 DNA follows: TGTGCCAGCAGTTCGAGAGCGGGGCTCGTCGGCAATGAGCAGTTCTTC.